This is a list of T cell receptor beta chains from one sample in a study of sequential checkpoint blockade in melanoma. Profiled with immunoSEQ multiplex PCR; TCRdb holds only in-frame clones, not every one. The sample lists more than 15,000 clones; 75% to 85% were seen once. The material sequenced was CD8+ T cells sorted from blood (inferred from file names), taken from a patient given nivolumab and ipilimumab in sequence. All receptors come from a human donor with melanoma. Both conserved end residues are part of each CDR3. The D gene is left open where the match is weak. Size is stated for part of the rows, as once, few or many counts, or as a class when the clone is expanded.

D gene: NA; J gene: TRBJ2-3; clone size: NA; V gene: TRBV28; CDR3 protein: CASSLTGETDTQYF; CDR3 DNA: TGTGCCAGCAGTTTAACAGGAGAGACAGATACGCAGTATTTT
D gene: TRBD1; J gene: TRBJ2-7; clone size: once; V gene: TRBV9; CDR3 protein: CASSVGTGESYEQYF; CDR3 DNA: TGTGCCAGCAGCGTAGGGACAGGAGAATCCTACGAGCAGTACTTC
D gene: NA; J gene: TRBJ2-7; clone size: NA; V gene: TRBV27; CDR3 protein: CASSSSGVASYEQYF; CDR3 DNA: TGTGCCAGCAGTTCGTCAGGTGTTGCCTCCTACGAGCAGTACTTC
D gene: NA; J gene: TRBJ1-4; clone size: NA; V gene: TRBV28; CDR3 protein: CASSPRTVQNEKLFF; CDR3 DNA: TGTGCCAGCAGTCCTCGGACAGTCCAAAATGAAAAACTGTTTTTT
D gene: NA; J gene: TRBJ1-5; clone size: NA; V gene: TRBV4-2; CDR3 protein: CASSQLFDSNQPQHF; CDR3 DNA: TGTGCCAGCAGCCAACTATTCGATAGCAATCAGCCCCAGCATTTT
D gene: NA; J gene: TRBJ2-7; clone size: NA; V gene: TRBV11-2; CDR3 protein: CASSPSPSRDLLYEQYF; CDR3 DNA: TGTGCCAGCAGCCCGAGCCCTAGTCGAGACCTCCTCTACGAGCAGTACTTC
D gene: NA; J gene: TRBJ1-5; clone size: few; V gene: TRBV2; CDR3 protein: CASSPTRNSNQPQHF; CDR3 DNA: TGTGCCAGCAGTCCGACAAGGAATAGCAATCAGCCCCAGCATTTT
D gene: NA; J gene: TRBJ2-7; clone size: few; V gene: TRBV11-2; CDR3 protein: CASSLISYEQYF; CDR3 DNA: TGTGCCAGCAGCCTTATATCCTACGAGCAGTACTTC
D gene: TRBD1; J gene: TRBJ1-1; clone size: NA; V gene: TRBV6-6; CDR3 protein: CASTSTGVLTEAFF; CDR3 DNA: TGTGCCAGCACTAGCACAGGGGTTCTCACTGAAGCTTTCTTT
D gene: NA; J gene: TRBJ1-1; clone size: NA; V gene: TRBV5-4; CDR3 protein: CASSPSTGNTEAFF; CDR3 DNA: TGTGCCAGCAGCCCTTCGACAGGGAACACTGAAGCTTTCTTT
D gene: NA; J gene: TRBJ1-5; clone size: NA; V gene: TRBV25-1; CDR3 protein: CASSEEGRDNQPQHF; CDR3 DNA: TGTGCCAGCAGTGAAGAGGGTCGAGACAATCAGCCCCAGCATTTT
D gene: NA; J gene: TRBJ1-2; clone size: once; V gene: TRBV7-6; CDR3 protein: CASSLGPGSSYGYTF; CDR3 DNA: TGTGCCAGCAGCTTAGGCCCAGGCTCGAGCTATGGCTACACCTTC
D gene: NA; J gene: TRBJ1-2; clone size: few; V gene: TRBV19; CDR3 protein: CASRQTVPGHYGYTF; CDR3 DNA: TGTGCCAGTAGACAGACAGTTCCCGGGCACTATGGCTACACCTTC
D gene: NA; J gene: TRBJ2-7; clone size: NA; V gene: TRBV6-6; CDR3 protein: CASGGYEQYF; CDR3 DNA: TGTGCCAGCGGAGGGTACGAGCAGTACTTC